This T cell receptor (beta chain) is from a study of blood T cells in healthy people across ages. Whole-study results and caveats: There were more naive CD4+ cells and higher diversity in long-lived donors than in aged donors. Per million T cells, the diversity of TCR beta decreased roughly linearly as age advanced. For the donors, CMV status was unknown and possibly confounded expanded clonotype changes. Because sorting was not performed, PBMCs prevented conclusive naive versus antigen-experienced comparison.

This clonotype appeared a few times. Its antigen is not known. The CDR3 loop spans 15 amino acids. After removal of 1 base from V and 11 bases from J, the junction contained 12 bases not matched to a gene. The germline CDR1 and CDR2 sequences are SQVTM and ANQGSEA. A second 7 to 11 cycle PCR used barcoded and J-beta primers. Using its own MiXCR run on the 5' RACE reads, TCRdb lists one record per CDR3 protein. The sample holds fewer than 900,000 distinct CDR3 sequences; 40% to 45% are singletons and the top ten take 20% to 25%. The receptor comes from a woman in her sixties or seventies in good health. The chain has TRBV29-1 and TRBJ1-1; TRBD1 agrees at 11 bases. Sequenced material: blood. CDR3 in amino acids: CSVEGTGTGGFGAFF. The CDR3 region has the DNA TGCAGCGTTGAAGGGACTGGGACAGGGGGGTTTGGGGCTTTCTTT.